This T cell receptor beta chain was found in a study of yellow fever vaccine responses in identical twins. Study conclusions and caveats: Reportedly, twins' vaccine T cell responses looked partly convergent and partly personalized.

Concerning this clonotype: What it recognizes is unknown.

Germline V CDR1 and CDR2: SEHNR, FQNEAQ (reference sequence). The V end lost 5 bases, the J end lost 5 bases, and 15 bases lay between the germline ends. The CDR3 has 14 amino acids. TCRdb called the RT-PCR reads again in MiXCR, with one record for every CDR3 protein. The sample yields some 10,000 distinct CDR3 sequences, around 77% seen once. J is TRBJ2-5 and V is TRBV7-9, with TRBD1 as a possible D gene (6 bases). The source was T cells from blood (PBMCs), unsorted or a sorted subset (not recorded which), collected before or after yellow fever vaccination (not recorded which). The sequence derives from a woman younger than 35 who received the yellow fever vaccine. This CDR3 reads CASSVDSRRETQYF. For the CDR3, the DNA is TGTGCCAGCAGCGTGGACAGTCGAAGGGAGACCCAGTACTTC.